This T cell receptor beta chain was found in a study of blood T cell repertoires in COVID-19. In the source study's methods: Counts of nucleated cells, estimated from reference gene primer amplification, were obtained. The assay was immunoSEQ multiplex PCR, and TCRdb's table has in-frame clones only and misses some. V and J calls plus clone size are reproduced from that table; the DNA served to infer D and trimming. This sample has 150,000 to 200,000 clones, with over 65% found just once. This clone was seen only a few times. The sequencing sample was made of peripheral blood. The clonotype comes from a man between 60 and 75 years old with acute or convalescent COVID-19.

For the CDR3, the DNA is TGTGCCAGCAGCGCCGAAGGGGCAGCTAATAATTCACCCCTCCACTTT. Its translation: CASSAEGAANNSPLHF. The chain carries TRBV9 and TRBJ1-6, with TRBD1 as a possible D gene (5 bases). The CDR3 runs 16 residues. Trimming cost V 3 bases and J 5 bases, with 15 bases left between them. In germline, CDR1 is SGDLS, CDR2 YYNGEE.